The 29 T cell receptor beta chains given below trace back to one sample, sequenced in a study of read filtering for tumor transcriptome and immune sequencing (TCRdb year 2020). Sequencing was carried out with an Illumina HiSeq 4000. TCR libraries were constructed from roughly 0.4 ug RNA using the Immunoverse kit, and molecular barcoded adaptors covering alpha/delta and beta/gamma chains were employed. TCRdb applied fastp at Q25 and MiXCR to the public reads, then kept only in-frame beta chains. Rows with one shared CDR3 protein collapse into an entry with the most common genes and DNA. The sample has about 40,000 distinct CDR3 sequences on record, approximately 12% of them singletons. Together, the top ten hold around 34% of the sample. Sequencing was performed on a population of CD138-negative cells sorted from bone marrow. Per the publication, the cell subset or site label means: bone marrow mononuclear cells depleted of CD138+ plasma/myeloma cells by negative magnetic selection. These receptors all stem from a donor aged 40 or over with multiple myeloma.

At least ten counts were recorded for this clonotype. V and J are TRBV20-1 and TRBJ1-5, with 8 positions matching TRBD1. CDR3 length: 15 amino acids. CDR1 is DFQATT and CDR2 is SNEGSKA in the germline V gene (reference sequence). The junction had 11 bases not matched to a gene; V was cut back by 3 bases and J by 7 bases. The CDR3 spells CSASASGTGDQPQHF. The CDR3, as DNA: TGCAGTGCTAGTGCTTCCGGGACAGGAGACCAGCCCCAGCATTTT.

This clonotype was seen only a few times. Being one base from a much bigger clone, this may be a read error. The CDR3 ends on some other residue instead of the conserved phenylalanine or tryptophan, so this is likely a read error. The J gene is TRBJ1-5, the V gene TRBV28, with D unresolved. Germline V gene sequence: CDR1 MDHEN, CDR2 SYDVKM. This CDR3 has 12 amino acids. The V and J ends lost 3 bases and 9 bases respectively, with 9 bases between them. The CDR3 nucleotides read TGTGCCAGCAGTTTGGCCCACAGGCCCCAGCATTCT. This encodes CASSLAHRPQHS.

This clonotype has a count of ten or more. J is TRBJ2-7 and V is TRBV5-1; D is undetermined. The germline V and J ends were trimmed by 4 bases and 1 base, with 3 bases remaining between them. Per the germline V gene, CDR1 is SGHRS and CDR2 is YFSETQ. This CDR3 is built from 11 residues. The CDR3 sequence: CASSPSYEQYF. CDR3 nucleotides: TGCGCCAGCAGCCCATCCTACGAGCAGTACTTC.

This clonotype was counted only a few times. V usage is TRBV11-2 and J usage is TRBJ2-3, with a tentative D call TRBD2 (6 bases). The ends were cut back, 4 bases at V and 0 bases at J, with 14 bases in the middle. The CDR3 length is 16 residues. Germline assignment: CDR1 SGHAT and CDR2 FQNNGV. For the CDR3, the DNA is TGTGCCAGCAGCTACGCGGGTAGCGGCAGCACAGATACGCAGTATTTT. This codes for CASSYAGSGSTDTQYF.

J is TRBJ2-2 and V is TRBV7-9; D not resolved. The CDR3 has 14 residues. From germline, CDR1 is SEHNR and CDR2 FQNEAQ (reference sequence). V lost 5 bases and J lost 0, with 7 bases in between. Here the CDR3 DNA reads TGTGCCAGCAGCCGGGCATCGAACACCGGGGAGCTGTTTTTT. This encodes CASSRASNTGELFF.

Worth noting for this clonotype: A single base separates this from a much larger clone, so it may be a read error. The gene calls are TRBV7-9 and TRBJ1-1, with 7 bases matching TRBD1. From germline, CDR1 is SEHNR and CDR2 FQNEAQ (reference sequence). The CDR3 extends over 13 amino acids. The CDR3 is CAGSTDRYTEAFF. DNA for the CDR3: TGTGCCGGCAGTACGGACAGGTACACTGAAGCTTTCTTT.

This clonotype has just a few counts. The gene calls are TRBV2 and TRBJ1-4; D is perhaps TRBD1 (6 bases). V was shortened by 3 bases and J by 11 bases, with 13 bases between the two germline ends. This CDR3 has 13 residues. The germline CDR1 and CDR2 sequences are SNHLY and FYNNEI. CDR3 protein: CASSEMGAEKLFF. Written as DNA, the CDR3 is TGTGCCAGCAGTGAGATGGGGGCAGAGAAACTGTTTTTT.

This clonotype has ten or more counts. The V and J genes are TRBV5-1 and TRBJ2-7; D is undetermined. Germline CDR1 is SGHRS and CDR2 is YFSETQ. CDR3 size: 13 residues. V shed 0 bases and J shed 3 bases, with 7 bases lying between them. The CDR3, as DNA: TGCGCCAGCAGCTTGGACAGCCTCTACGAGCAGTACTTC. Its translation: CASSLDSLYEQYF.

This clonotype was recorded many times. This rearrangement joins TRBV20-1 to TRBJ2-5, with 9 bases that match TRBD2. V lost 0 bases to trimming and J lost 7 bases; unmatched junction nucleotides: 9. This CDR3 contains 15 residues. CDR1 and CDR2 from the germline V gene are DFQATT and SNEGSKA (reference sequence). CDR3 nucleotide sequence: TGCAGTGCTAGAGATTCGACTAGCGGATCCAGGACCCAGTACTTC. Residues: CSARDSTSGSRTQYF.

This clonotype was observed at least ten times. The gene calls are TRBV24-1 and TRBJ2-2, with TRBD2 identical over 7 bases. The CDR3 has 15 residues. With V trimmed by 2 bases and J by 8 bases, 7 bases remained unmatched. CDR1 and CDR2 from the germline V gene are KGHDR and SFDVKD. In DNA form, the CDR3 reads TGTGCCACCAGTGATTCCGGACGGGAGGTGGGGGAGCTGTTTTTT. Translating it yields CATSDSGREVGELFF.

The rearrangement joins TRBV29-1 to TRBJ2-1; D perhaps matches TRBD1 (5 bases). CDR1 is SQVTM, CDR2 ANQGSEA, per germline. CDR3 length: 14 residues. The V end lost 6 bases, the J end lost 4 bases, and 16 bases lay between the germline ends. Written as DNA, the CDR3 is TGCAGCGTCTGCACACAGGTACTTTACAATGAGCAGTTCTTC. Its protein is CSVCTQVLYNEQFF.

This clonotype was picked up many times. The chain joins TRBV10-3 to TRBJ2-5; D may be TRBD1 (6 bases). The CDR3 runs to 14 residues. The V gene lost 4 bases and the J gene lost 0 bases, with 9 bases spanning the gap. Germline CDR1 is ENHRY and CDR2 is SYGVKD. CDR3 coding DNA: TGTGCCATCAGTGGTACAGGGTACCAAGAGACCCAGTACTTC. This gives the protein CAISGTGYQETQYF.

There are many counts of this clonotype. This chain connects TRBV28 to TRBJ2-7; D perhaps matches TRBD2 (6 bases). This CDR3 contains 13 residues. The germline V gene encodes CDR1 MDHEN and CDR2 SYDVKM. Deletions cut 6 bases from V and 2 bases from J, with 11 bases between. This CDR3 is CASRAGGPYEQYF. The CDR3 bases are TGTGCCAGCAGGGCCGGGGGTCCCTACGAGCAGTACTTC.

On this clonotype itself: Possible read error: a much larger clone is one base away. The CDR3 bases are TGTGCCATCAGTCCTACAGGGGAGACCCGGTACTTC. Encoded protein: CAISPTGETRYF. This rearrangement joins TRBV10-3 to TRBJ2-5; 7 bases are a match to TRBD1. The length of the CDR3 is 12 residues. From germline, CDR1 is ENHRY and CDR2 SYGVKD.

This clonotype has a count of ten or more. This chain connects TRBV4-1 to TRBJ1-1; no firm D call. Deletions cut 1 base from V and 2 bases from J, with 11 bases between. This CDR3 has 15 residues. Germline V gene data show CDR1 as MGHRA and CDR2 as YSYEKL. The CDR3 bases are TGCGCCAGCAGCCAAGTCGGCGGTTCTAACACTGAAGCTTTCTTT. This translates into CASSQVGGSNTEAFF.

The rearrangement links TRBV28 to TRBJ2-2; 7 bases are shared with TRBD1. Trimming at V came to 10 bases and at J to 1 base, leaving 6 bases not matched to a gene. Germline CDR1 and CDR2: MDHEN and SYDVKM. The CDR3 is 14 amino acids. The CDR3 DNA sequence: TGTGCCATTTCGACAGGGTTGAACACCGGGGAGCTGTTTTTT. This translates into CAISTGLNTGELFF.

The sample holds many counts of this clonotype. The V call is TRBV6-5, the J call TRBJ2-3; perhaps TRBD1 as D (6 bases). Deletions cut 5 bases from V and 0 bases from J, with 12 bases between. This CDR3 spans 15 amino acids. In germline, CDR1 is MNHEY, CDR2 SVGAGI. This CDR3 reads CASSGDTTSTDTQYF. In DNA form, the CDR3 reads TGTGCCAGCAGTGGGGACACCACTAGCACAGATACGCAGTATTTT.

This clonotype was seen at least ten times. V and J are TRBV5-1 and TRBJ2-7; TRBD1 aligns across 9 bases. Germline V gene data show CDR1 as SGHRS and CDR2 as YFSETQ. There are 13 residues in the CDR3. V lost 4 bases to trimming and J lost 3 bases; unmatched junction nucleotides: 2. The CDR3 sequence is CASSRQGDYEQYF. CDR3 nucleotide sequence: TGCGCCAGCAGCCGACAGGGGGACTACGAGCAGTACTTC.

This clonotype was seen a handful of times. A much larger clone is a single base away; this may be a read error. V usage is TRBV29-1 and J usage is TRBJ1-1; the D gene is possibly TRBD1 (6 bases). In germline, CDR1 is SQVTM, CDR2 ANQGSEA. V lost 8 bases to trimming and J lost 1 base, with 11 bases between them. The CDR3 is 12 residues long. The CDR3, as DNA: TGCAGCCAGCAGGGGCCGAACACTGAAGCTTTCTTT. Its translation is CSQQGPNTEAFF. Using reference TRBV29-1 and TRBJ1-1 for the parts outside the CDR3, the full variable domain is SAVISQKPSRDICQRGTSLTIQCQVDSQVTMMFWYRQQPGQSLTLIATANQGSEATYESGFVIDKFPISRPNLTFSTLTVSNMSPEDSSIYLCSQQGPNTEAFFGQGTRLTVV.

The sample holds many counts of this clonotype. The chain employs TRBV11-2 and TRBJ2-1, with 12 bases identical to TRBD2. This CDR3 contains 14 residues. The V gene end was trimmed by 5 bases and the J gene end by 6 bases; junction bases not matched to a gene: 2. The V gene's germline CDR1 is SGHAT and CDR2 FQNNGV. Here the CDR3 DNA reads TGTGCCAGCAGCCTGACTAGCGGGGGCAATGAGCAGTTCTTC. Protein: CASSLTSGGNEQFF.

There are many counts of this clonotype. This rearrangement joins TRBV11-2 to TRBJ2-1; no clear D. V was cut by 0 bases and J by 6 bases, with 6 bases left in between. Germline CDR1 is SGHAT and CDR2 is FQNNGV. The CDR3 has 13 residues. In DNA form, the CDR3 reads TGTGCCAGCAGCTTAGATCGGTCCAATGAGCAGTTCTTC. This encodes CASSLDRSNEQFF.

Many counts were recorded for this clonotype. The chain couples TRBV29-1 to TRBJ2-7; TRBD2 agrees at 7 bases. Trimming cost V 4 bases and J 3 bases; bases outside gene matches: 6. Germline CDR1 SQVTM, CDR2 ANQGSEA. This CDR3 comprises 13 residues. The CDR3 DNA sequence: TGCAGCGTTGGGAGCGGGGAAAACTACGAGCAGTACTTC. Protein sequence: CSVGSGENYEQYF.

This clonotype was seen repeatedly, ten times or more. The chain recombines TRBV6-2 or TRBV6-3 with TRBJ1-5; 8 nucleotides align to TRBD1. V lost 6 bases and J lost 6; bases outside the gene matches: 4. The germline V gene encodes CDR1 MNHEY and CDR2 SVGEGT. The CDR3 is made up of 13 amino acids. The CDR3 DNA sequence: TGTGCCAGCAGAGACAGGGGCGGTCAGCCCCAGCATTTT. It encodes CASRDRGGQPQHF.

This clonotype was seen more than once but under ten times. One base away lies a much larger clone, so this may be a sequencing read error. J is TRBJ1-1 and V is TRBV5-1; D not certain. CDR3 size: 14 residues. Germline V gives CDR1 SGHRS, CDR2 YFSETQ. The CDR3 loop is CVSSLGGGSAEAFF. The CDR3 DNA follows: TGCGTCAGCAGCTTGGGAGGAGGTAGTGCTGAAGCTTTCTTT.

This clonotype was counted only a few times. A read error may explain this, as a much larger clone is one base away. Written as DNA, the CDR3 is TGTGCCAGCAGTCGCGGCTACAATGAGCGGTTCTTC. Its translation: CASSRGYNERFF. The chain couples TRBV6-6 to TRBJ2-1; D gene unclear. Germline V gene sequence: CDR1 MNHNY, CDR2 SVGAGI (reference sequence). The CDR3 runs 12 residues.

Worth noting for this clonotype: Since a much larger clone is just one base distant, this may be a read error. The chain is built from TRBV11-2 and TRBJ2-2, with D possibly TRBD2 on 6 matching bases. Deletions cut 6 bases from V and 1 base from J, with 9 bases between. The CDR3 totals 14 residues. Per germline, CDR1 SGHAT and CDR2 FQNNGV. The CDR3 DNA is TGTGCCAGCAGATCGGGACTGAACACCGGGGAGCTGTTTTTT. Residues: CASRSGLNTGELFF.

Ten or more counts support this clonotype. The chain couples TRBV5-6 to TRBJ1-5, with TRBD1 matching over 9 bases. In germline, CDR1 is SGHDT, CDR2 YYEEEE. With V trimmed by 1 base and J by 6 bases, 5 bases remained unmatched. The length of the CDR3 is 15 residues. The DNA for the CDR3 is TGTGCCAGCAGCTTGTTGGGACAGGGTCTTCAGCCCCAGCATTTT. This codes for CASSLLGQGLQPQHF. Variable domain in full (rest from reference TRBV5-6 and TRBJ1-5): DAGVTQSPTHLIKTRGQQVTLRCSPKSGHDTVSWYQQALGQGPQFIFQYYEEEERQRGNFPDRFSGHQFPNYSSELNVNALLLGDSALYLCASSLLGQGLQPQHFGDGTRLSIL.

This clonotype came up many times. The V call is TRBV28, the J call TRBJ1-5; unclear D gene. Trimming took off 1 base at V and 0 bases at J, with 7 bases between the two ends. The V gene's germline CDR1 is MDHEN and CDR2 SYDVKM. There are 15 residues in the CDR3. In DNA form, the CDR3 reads TGTGCCAGCAGTTTATCCGGCCTTAGCAATCAGCCCCAGCATTTT. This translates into CASSLSGLSNQPQHF.

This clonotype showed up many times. In DNA, the CDR3 is TGCAGTGCTAGTCATCTCAGGGTTGGAGAAGCTTTCTTT. It translates to CSASHLRVGEAFF. This chain joins TRBV20-1 and TRBJ1-1; a possible D gene is TRBD1 (5 bases). Germline-derived CDR1 and CDR2 are DFQATT and SNEGSKA (reference sequence). The CDR3 has 13 amino acids. Deletions cut 3 bases from V and 8 bases from J, with 16 bases between.